Listed below are T cell receptor beta chains from one sample, sequenced in a study of blood T cell repertoires in COVID-19. This table comes from immunoSEQ multiplex PCR, and its TCRdb copy is limited to in-frame clones, with some not included. The sample holds about 180,000 clones, about 84% seen once. Sequenced sample: peripheral blood. Every receptor here comes from a person aged 65-85 years with COVID-19, enrolled during active disease. CDR3s include the opening cysteine and the closing phenylalanine or tryptophan. A D gene is named only where the DNA matches it firmly. Clone size is stated in some rows and not others, as once, few, many or a class when expanded.

V	D	J	size	DNA	CDR3
TRBV19	TRBD2	TRBJ2-1	.	TGTGCCAGTAGAGCGGGGGGTTCCTACAATGAGCAGTTCTTC	CASRAGGSYNEQFF
TRBV3-1/TRBV3-2	.	TRBJ2-1	once	TGTGCCAGCAGCCAGGGGCATGAGCAGTTCTTC	CASSQGHEQFF
TRBV28	.	TRBJ1-1	.	TGTGCCAGCAGAACCAGGGTGACTGAAGCTTTCTTT	CASRTRVTEAFF
TRBV6-5	.	TRBJ1-1	.	TGTGCCAGCAAGGTGTTGACGCAGGGTAAAACTGAAGCTTTCTTT	CASKVLTQGKTEAFF
TRBV7-2	.	TRBJ1-2	.	TGTGCCAGCAGCCTACAGCTTAACTATGGCTACACCTTC	CASSLQLNYGYTF
TRBV28	.	TRBJ2-7	few	TGTGCCAGCAGTTCCCAGCGGAGCTCCTACGAGCAGTACTTC	CASSSQRSSYEQYF
TRBV9	.	TRBJ2-1	.	TGTGCCAGCAGCCGGGAAAGTCGGTACAATGAGCAGTTCTTC	CASSRESRYNEQFF
TRBV7-9	.	TRBJ2-2	.	TGTGCCAGCAGCTTAGCAGGGGAGGACACCGGGGAGCTGTTTTTT	CASSLAGEDTGELFF
TRBV27	TRBD1	TRBJ1-5	.	TGTGCCAGCGATAGGACAGGGGAGAATCAGCCCCAGCATTTT	CASDRTGENQPQHF
TRBV7-9	.	TRBJ1-1	.	TGTGCCAGCAGCTCCCGGGGGGGGCGAGGCACTGAAGCTTTCTTT	CASSSRGGRGTEAFF
TRBV19	.	TRBJ2-2	once	TGTGCCAGTAGTATAGATTGGAGGGGGGGCCGGTTTTTT	CASSIDWRGGRFF
TRBV7-9	.	TRBJ1-6	.	TGTGCCAGCAGCTTGGGAGGCTCCTATAATTCACCCCTCCACTTT	CASSLGGSYNSPLHF
TRBV7-6	.	TRBJ2-2	.	TGTGCCAGCAGCTTCATGCCCCGGGGGTCCGGGGAGCTGTTTTTT	CASSFMPRGSGELFF
TRBV28	TRBD2	TRBJ2-1	.	TGTGCCAGCGGGGGGGGACCCAATGAGCAGTTCTTC	CASGGGPNEQFF
TRBV5-8	.	TRBJ1-5	.	TGTGCCTCCCGGGGGGTTGGCAATCAGCCCCAGCATTTT	CASRGVGNQPQHF
TRBV7-9	.	TRBJ1-3	.	TGTGCCAGCAGCCCGGCGGCAGCTTTTCCACCCGGAAACACCATATATTTT	CASSPAAAFPPGNTIYF
TRBV3-1/TRBV3-2	.	TRBJ2-2	.	TGTGCCAGCAGCCAAATAAGAGTGGCGGGGACCGGGGAGCTGTTTTTT	CASSQIRVAGTGELFF
TRBV2	.	TRBJ2-7	few	TGTGCCAGCAGTGAAGACGGGGTTACCTACGAGCAGTACTTC	CASSEDGVTYEQYF
TRBV6-5	.	TRBJ1-2	.	TGTGCCAGCAGTAGCCAACAGGGCGTTGGCTATGGCTACACCTTC	CASSSQQGVGYGYTF
TRBV5-5	.	TRBJ1-2	.	TGTGCCAGCAGCTTGGACGGGGGAAACTATGGCTACACCTTC	CASSLDGGNYGYTF
TRBV6-5	.	TRBJ2-7	.	TGTGCCAGCAGTTACTCCCCAGGGCAACCCTACGAGCAGTACTTC	CASSYSPGQPYEQYF
TRBV6-6	TRBD1	TRBJ2-7	.	TGTGCCAGCAGTAAAGGACAGGGGGCATACGAGCAGTACTTC	CASSKGQGAYEQYF
TRBV7-6	.	TRBJ2-2	.	TGTGCCAGCAGCTTAGGGGAGGGGGCCGGGGAGCTGTTTTTT	CASSLGEGAGELFF
TRBV5-1	.	TRBJ2-7	.	TGCGCCAGCAGCGTCCTATCCGGCGACATCTCCTACGAGCAGTACTTC	CASSVLSGDISYEQYF
TRBV30	TRBD1	TRBJ1-2	once	TGTGCCTGGAGTCCGACAGGGCGGGTGGCCTTC	CAWSPTGRVAF
TRBV9	.	TRBJ1-3	.	TGTGCCAGCAACGAGCCCCAGGGGTCCTCTGGAAACACCATATATTTT	CASNEPQGSSGNTIYF
TRBV21-1	.	TRBJ2-1	.	TGTGCCAGCAGCAAACCATACAGGGGGCTAGGCCATGAGCAGTTCTTC	CASSKPYRGLGHEQFF
TRBV7-9	.	TRBJ2-3	.	TGTGCCTCTGGGGATCAGGGTGGCACAGATACGCAGTATTTT	CASGDQGGTDTQYF
TRBV5-8	.	TRBJ2-1	.	TGTGCCAGCAGCTCACGCGCTGGGCGGAGGAATGAGCAGTTCTTC	CASSSRAGRRNEQFF
TRBV30	TRBD2	TRBJ2-1	.	TGTGCCTGGGGCGGGAGTTTGAATGAGCAGTTCTTC	CAWGGSLNEQFF
TRBV9	TRBD1	TRBJ2-7	.	TGTGCCAGCAGCGTAGCAGGGGGATACTACGAGCAGTACTTC	CASSVAGGYYEQYF
TRBV6-5	.	TRBJ1-1	few	TGTGCCTCCGGGGGGGGTTCTGGGGCTGAAGCTTTCTTT	CASGGGSGAEAFF
TRBV7-2	TRBD2	TRBJ2-3	.	TGTGCCAGCAGCTCCGGGACTAGCGGGGGAGGTGGAGATACGCAGTATTTT	CASSSGTSGGGGDTQYF
TRBV30	TRBD1	TRBJ2-7	.	TGTGCCTGCGTTAACCTGGACAGGGGGCGCGAGCAGTACTTC	CACVNLDRGREQYF
TRBV13	TRBD2	TRBJ2-1	.	TGTGCCAGCAGCTCCCTGACTCTGGGCGGGGGGGAGGACAATGAGCAGTTCTTC	CASSSLTLGGGEDNEQFF
TRBV2	TRBD2	TRBJ2-2	.	TGTGCCAGCGATGCCCGAGGGACTAGCGGGGATTCGAACACCGGGGAGCTGTTTTTT	CASDARGTSGDSNTGELFF
TRBV14	TRBD1	TRBJ2-1	.	TGTGCCAGCAGCCAAGTAGGGGGCGGGTTGAGCTCCTACAATGAGCAGTTCTTC	CASSQVGGGLSSYNEQFF
TRBV2	TRBD1	TRBJ1-4	.	TGTGCCAGCAGTGTCGGGACAGGGGGCGATGAAAAACTGTTTTTT	CASSVGTGGDEKLFF
TRBV11-2	TRBD1	TRBJ1-2	.	TGTGCCAGCAGCTTAAGGGGGCTGGCGGGTGGCTACACCTTC	CASSLRGLAGGYTF
TRBV27	.	TRBJ2-1	.	TGTGCCAGCAGTTTGGATCCGGAGGGGAATGAGCAGTTCTTC	CASSLDPEGNEQFF
TRBV11-2	TRBD1	TRBJ2-4	.	TGTGCCAGCAGCTCCCCCGACAGGGGAAAAAACATTCAGTACTTC	CASSSPDRGKNIQYF
TRBV5-1	.	TRBJ2-5	.	TGCGCCAGCAGCTTGGGGAGGGAGCGAGAGACCCAGTACTTC	CASSLGRERETQYF
TRBV7-3	TRBD1	TRBJ2-5	.	TGTGCCAGCAGCCCTGGACAGGGCCGGACCCAGTACTTC	CASSPGQGRTQYF
TRBV5-1	TRBD1	TRBJ2-1	once	TGCGCCAGCAGCGCCGGGACAGGGAGGAATGAGCAGTTCTTC	CASSAGTGRNEQFF
TRBV11-2	.	TRBJ1-3	.	TGTGCCAGCAGCTTACAGGGGAGAAACACCATATATTTT	CASSLQGRNTIYF
TRBV12-3/TRBV12-4	.	TRBJ1-6	.	TGTGCCACCAACCGGGGTGGGAATTCACCCCTCCACTTT	CATNRGGNSPLHF
TRBV2	TRBD2	TRBJ2-2	few	TGTGCCAGCAAGCGGGAGGGCGGAACCGGGGAGCTGTTTTTT	CASKREGGTGELFF
TRBV7-9	.	TRBJ1-6	.	TGTGCCAGCAGCTTGCAGGGGCGGTCACCCCTCCACTTT	CASSLQGRSPLHF
TRBV21-1	.	TRBJ2-7	.	TGTGCCAGCTTAAAGGGGAGGCAGCTCTACGAGCAGTACTTC	CASLKGRQLYEQYF
TRBV9	TRBD1	TRBJ2-2	once	TGTGCCAGCAGCGGACCGGGACAGGGGAGCTCCGGGGAGCTGTTTTTT	CASSGPGQGSSGELFF